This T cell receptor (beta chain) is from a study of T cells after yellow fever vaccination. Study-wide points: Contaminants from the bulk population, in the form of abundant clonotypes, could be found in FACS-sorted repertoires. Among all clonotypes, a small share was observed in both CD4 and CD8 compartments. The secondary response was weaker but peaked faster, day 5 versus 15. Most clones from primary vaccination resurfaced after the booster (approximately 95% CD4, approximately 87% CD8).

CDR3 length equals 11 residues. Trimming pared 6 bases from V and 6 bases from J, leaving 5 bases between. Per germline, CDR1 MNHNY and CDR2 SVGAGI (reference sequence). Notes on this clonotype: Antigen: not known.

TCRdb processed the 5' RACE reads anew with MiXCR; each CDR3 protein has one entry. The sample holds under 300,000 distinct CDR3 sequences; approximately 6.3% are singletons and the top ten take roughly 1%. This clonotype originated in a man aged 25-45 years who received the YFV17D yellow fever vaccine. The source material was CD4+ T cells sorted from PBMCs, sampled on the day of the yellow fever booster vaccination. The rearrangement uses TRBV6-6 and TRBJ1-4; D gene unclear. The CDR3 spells CASRRDEKLFF. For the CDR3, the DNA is TGTGCCAGCAGAAGGGATGAAAAACTGTTTTTT.